This TCR beta chain appears in the sequencing data of a study of T cell changes during pregnancy in multiple sclerosis. The length of the CDR3 is 17 residues. Germline V gene lookup returns CDR1 SEHNR and CDR2 FQNEAQ (reference sequence). V was clipped by 2 bases and J by 2 bases; unmatched bases: 7. Assay: immunoSEQ multiplex PCR; the TCRdb copy retains only in-frame clones and omits some. The sample yields roughly 60,000 clones, 92% seen once. This TCR was sampled from a female donor with multiple sclerosis, enrolled in a pregnancy study. The sample in question was peripheral blood, obtained in the second trimester of pregnancy. The chain recombines TRBV7-9 with TRBJ2-7; 12 nucleotides match TRBD1. CDR3 loop: CASSLRGQGASTYEQYF. CDR3 coding DNA: TGTGCCAGCAGCTTAAGGGGACAGGGGGCATCAACCTACGAGCAGTACTTC.